This TCR beta chain appears in the sequencing data of a study of blood T cell repertoires in COVID-19. The CDR3 is made up of 16 amino acids. Germline CDR1 is SGHAT and CDR2 is FQNNGV. The V and J ends lost 1 base and 2 bases respectively, with 15 bases between them. This clone is a singleton in its sample. Only in-frame clones appear in the TCRdb table, and some are missing; sequencing was by immunoSEQ multiplex PCR. This sample yields fewer than 450,000 clones, of which 88% are seen a single time; around 1.2% belongs to the top ten. The sample comprised PBMCs or T cells enriched from blood (not recorded which). The sequence was obtained from a woman aged 18-35 years who had recovered from COVID-19. V is TRBV11-2 and J is TRBJ2-7; D remains ambiguous. In DNA form, the CDR3 reads TGTGCCAGCAGCTTAGGTATTGTGGGCAACCCCTACGAGCAGTACTTC. It encodes CASSLGIVGNPYEQYF.